These 16 T cell receptor beta chains came from one sample sequenced in a study of human T cells and chemical hapten exposure. TCRdb recomputed calls from the 5' RACE reads with MiXCR, one row per CDR3 protein. This sample has about 140,000 distinct CDR3 sequences, with over 3.5% found just once. The template was total RNA from unfractionated whole blood. The origin of the receptors is a female donor in good health.

This clonotype appeared a few times. V is TRBV7-9 and J is TRBJ1-2; tentative D call: TRBD1 (5 bases). This CDR3 is built from 12 residues. Trimming pared 5 bases from V and 14 bases from J, leaving 18 bases between. Germline V gene lookup returns CDR1 SEHNR and CDR2 FQNEAQ (reference sequence). The CDR3 protein is CASSGGLEGATF. The DNA of the CDR3 is TGTGCCAGCAGCGGGGGACTTGAAGGCGCTACCTTC.

This clonotype was seen more than once but under ten times. V gene TRBV12-3 or TRBV12-4 combines with J gene TRBJ2-7, with 10 bases identical to TRBD2. V was clipped by 8 bases and J by 1 base; unmatched bases: 5. The CDR3 length is 14 residues. The CDR3: CASGGTSASYEQYF. The CDR3 nucleotides read TGTGCCAGCGGTGGGACTAGCGCTTCCTACGAGCAGTACTTC.

At least ten counts were recorded for this clonotype. This chain uses TRBV21-1 with TRBJ1-3. TRBV21-1 is listed as a pseudogene. This CDR3 contains 24 residues. The CDR3 is CASSKELRRNNRRDKPLPGNTIYF. The CDR3 DNA reads TGTGCCAGCAGCAAAGAACTAAGGAGGAATAATCGGAGGGACAAGCCTCTACCGGGAAACACCATATATTTT.

This clonotype was counted at least ten times. This chain connects TRBV18 to TRBJ2-3; D may be TRBD2 (5 bases). CDR3 length: 15 residues. V lost 3 bases, J lost 2 bases, and 12 bases lay in between. Germline values: CDR1 KGHSH, CDR2 LQKENI. CDR3 sequence (DNA): TGTGCCAGCTCACCTCGAGACGGGAACACAGATACGCAGTATTTT. Translated: CASSPRDGNTDTQYF.

This clonotype was counted at least ten times. The CDR3 protein is CASGTGMATNEKLFF. CDR3 nucleotide sequence: TGTGCCAGCGGGACAGGGATGGCGACTAATGAAAAACTGTTTTTT. V usage is TRBV9 and J usage is TRBJ1-4, with 9 bases matching TRBD1. Unmatched junction bases numbered 6, after V lost 7 bases and J lost 2 bases. Germline CDR1 SGDLS, CDR2 YYNGEE. This CDR3 is 15 amino acids long. Full variable domain (outside the CDR3, taken from reference TRBV9 and TRBJ1-4): DSGVTQTPKHLITATGQRVTLRCSPRSGDLSVYWYQQSLDQGLQFLIQYYNGEERAKGNILERFSAQQFPDLHSELNLSSLELGDSALYFCASGTGMATNEKLFFGSGTQLSVL.

This clonotype has a count of ten or more. The V and J genes are TRBV27 and TRBJ1-2; D call uncertain. This CDR3 has 13 amino acids. The V and J ends lost 8 bases and 0 bases respectively, with 10 bases between them. CDR1 MNHEY and CDR2 SMNVEV come from the germline V gene (reference sequence). The CDR3 DNA follows: TGTGCCAGCGCCCGGAGCCCTAACTATGGCTACACCTTC. Translated, it gives CASARSPNYGYTF.

The sample holds many counts of this clonotype. The rearrangement joins TRBV27 to TRBJ2-1, with 11 nucleotides matching TRBD1. This CDR3 region has 17 residues. The V and J ends lost 6 bases and 4 bases, in that order; junction bases with no gene match: 11. Germline CDR1 MNHEY, CDR2 SMNVEV (reference sequence). CDR3 loop: CASSQEGQGAPYNEQFF. In DNA, the CDR3 is TGTGCCAGCAGCCAGGAAGGACAGGGGGCGCCTTACAATGAGCAGTTCTTC.

This clonotype was recorded at least ten times. V is TRBV7-9 and J is TRBJ1-5, with D possibly matching TRBD1 (5 bases). The V gene lost 1 base and the J gene lost 1 base, with 11 bases spanning the gap. The CDR3 runs 16 residues. Germline V gives CDR1 SEHNR, CDR2 FQNEAQ (reference sequence). CDR3 nucleotide sequence: TGTGCCAGCAGCTTAGGGGGCCTTTCAAGCAATCAGCCCCAGCATTTT. Translation gives CASSLGGLSSNQPQHF.

This clonotype occurred many times. The genes are TRBV9 and TRBJ1-6, with a possible D match to TRBD1 (5 bases). The germline CDR1 and CDR2 sequences are SGDLS and YYNGEE. V was shortened by 4 bases and J by 8 bases, with 16 bases between the two germline ends. The CDR3 has 15 residues. CDR3 in amino acids: CASSSRGGTDSPLHF. CDR3 bases: TGTGCCAGCAGCTCTCGGGGAGGGACGGATTCACCCCTCCACTTT.

This clonotype was detected many times. The chain employs TRBV29-1 and TRBJ2-7, with 7 bases matching TRBD1. Trimming at V came to 4 bases and at J to 0 bases, leaving 3 bases not matched to a gene. This CDR3 contains 13 residues. CDR1 and CDR2 from the germline V gene are SQVTM and ANQGSEA. The CDR3 region has the DNA TGCAGCGTTGGGACAGGACGCTCCTACGAGCAGTACTTC. It codes for CSVGTGRSYEQYF.

This clonotype has at least ten counts. V usage is TRBV11-2 and J usage is TRBJ2-3, with 9 bases aligning to TRBD2. In germline, CDR1 is SGHAT, CDR2 FQNNGV. The CDR3 is 20 amino acids. V dropped 1 base and J dropped 3; count of bases not matched to a gene: 17. The chain's CDR3 is CASSLGGIERAGGSTDTQYF. The CDR3, as DNA: TGTGCCAGCAGCTTAGGTGGTATTGAGCGGGCGGGGGGGAGTACAGATACGCAGTATTTT.

This clonotype has at least ten counts. This chain uses TRBV6-2 or TRBV6-3 with TRBJ1-2, with TRBD1 matching 8 bases. Germline trimming cut 6 bases from V and 1 base from J; bases unmatched to any gene: 10. Germline V lookup: CDR1 MNHEY, CDR2 SVGEGT. This CDR3 comprises 16 residues. The chain's CDR3 is CASRRIRTGSNYGYTF. In DNA form, the CDR3 reads TGTGCCAGCAGACGAATTCGGACAGGGAGTAACTATGGCTACACCTTC.

This clonotype occurred many times. V and J are TRBV6-2 or TRBV6-3 and TRBJ1-5, with a possible D match to TRBD1 (6 bases). This CDR3 comprises 15 residues. V gave up 6 bases and J gave up 2 bases, with 14 bases separating them. Germline V CDR1 and CDR2: MNHEY, SVGEGT. The CDR3 DNA reads TGTGCCAGCAGGCCTACAGGGTTGGGCAATCAGCCCCAGCATTTT. Amino acid sequence: CASRPTGLGNQPQHF.

This clonotype has ten or more counts. The chain links TRBV4-1 to TRBJ2-7, with unresolved D. Germline V lookup: CDR1 MGHRA, CDR2 YSYEKL. Trimming stripped 4 bases from V and 3 bases from J, with 10 bases between. This CDR3 contains 13 residues. The CDR3 reads CASSRSTNYEQYF. Written as DNA, the CDR3 is TGCGCCAGCAGCCGGTCTACTAACTACGAGCAGTACTTC.

About this clonotype: A read error is possible here, since a much larger clone lies one base away. The J gene is TRBJ2-1, the V gene TRBV20-1; D unclear. The CDR3 has 12 residues. Trimming left V 4 bases short and J 5 bases short, with 9 bases between. Germline CDR1 is DFQATT and CDR2 is SNEGSKA (reference sequence). CDR3 DNA: TGCAGTGCTACTGGCAGCAACAATGAGCAGTTCTTC. Residues: CSATGSNNEQFF.

This clonotype appeared many times. The chain is built from TRBV18 and TRBJ2-3; 9 positions match TRBD2. The CDR3 spans 16 residues. V lost 3 bases and J lost 1; bases outside the gene matches: 5. Germline assignment: CDR1 KGHSH and CDR2 LQKENI. The CDR3 DNA reads TGTGCCAGCTCACCCCCTATAGCGGGGGGCACAGATACGCAGTATTTT. Protein product: CASSPPIAGGTDTQYF.